This TCR beta chain originates from a study of T cells in Graves' hyperthyroidism and ophthalmopathy. There were TCR beta CDR3 regions amplified from RNA transcripts. HTBI primers drove first-round RT-PCR of the TCR CDR3. TCRdb ran MiXCR on the multiplex PCR reads and lists one entry per CDR3 protein. This sample has roughly 750,000 distinct CDR3 sequences, with less than 20% found just once. Trimming left V 2 bases short and J 0 bases short, with 7 bases between. This CDR3 contains 15 residues. Study-wide results and caveats: Separating ophthalmopathy from stable hyperthyroidism was achieved by a 13 V-J model. Before onset, by a median of about seven months, the model predicted ophthalmopathy.

PBMCs were sourced from approximately 9.3 ml fresh peripheral blood. On this clonotype: The antigen is not known.

The sample comprised blood. This TCR came from a man between 18 and 29 years old with Graves' hyperthyroidism. The rearrangement uses TRBV12-3 or TRBV12-4 and TRBJ1-4; D is uncertain. Here the CDR3 reads CASSLQVATNEKLFF. CDR3 coding DNA: TGTGCCAGCAGTTTACAGGTGGCAACTAATGAAAAACTGTTTTTT.